The T cell receptor beta chain described here comes from a study of response to subunit inactivated influenza vaccine. V lost 4 bases and J lost 9; bases outside the gene matches: 5. CDR3 length: 13 residues. Germline V gives CDR1 DFQATT, CDR2 SNEGSKA (reference sequence). This clonotype has at least ten counts. TCRdb fed the RT-PCR reads into MiXCR, producing one record per CDR3 protein. The profile covers about 700,000 distinct CDR3 sequences, with 15% to 18% appearing a single time and 11% taken by the ten largest. The origin of this receptor is a man aged 45-60 years who received an inactivated influenza vaccine. The chain combines TRBV20-1 with TRBJ1-6; 8 bases fit TRBD1. This specimen consisted of PBMCs from blood, obtained 11 to 12 days after vaccination. CDR3 in amino acids: CSATGTGVSPLHF. The CDR3 coding sequence is TGCAGTGCTACCGGGACAGGAGTTTCACCCCTCCACTTT.